Shown below are 2 T cell receptor beta chains from a single sample sequenced in a study of CD8 T cells in Susac syndrome. The RNA, roughly 0.5 to 1 ug, was put through reverse transcription using random hexamers. TCRdb processed the immunoSEQ multiplex PCR reads anew with MiXCR; each CDR3 protein has one entry. The data hold some 190,000 distinct CDR3 sequences, with about 95% observed a single time. Sequenced material: CD4+ T cells from PBMCs. The receptor source for this set is a human donor in good health.

The chain employs TRBV12-3 or TRBV12-4 and TRBJ1-3; 8 nucleotides agree with TRBD1. There are 15 residues in the CDR3. After removal of 7 bases from V and 2 bases from J, the junction contained 7 bases not matched to a gene. The CDR3 DNA follows: TGTGCCAGCACTCCTACAGGGGGGCCTGGAAACACCATATATTTT. This codes for CASTPTGGPGNTIYF.

The chain links TRBV6-2 or TRBV6-3 to TRBJ1-5; a weak D match, TRBD1 (5 bases). Trimming removed 4 bases from V and 7 bases from J, with 11 bases in between. From germline, CDR1 is MNHEY and CDR2 SVGEGT. The CDR3 covers 13 residues. The CDR3 bases are TGTGCCAGCAGTTTTTCCCAGGGCCAGCCCCAGCATTTT. Protein product: CASSFSQGQPQHF.